The 17 T cell receptor beta chains presented below share a single source sample, sequenced in a study of blood T cell repertoires in COVID-19. Only in-frame clones appear in the TCRdb table, and some are missing; sequencing was by immunoSEQ multiplex PCR. The table lists roughly 250,000 clones, about 83% of them singletons. What was sequenced was peripheral blood. These receptors were taken from a man aged 50 to 60 with acute or convalescent COVID-19.

The V call is TRBV10-3, the J call TRBJ2-2, with 9 bases aligning to TRBD1. Germline V gene sequence: CDR1 ENHRY, CDR2 SYGVKD. V dropped 0 bases and J dropped 6; count of bases not matched to a gene: 8. The CDR3 is 17 residues long. The CDR3 is CAISESEPGQGSGELFF. Here the CDR3 DNA reads TGTGCCATCAGTGAGTCAGAACCGGGACAGGGATCCGGGGAGCTGTTTTTT.

The chain couples TRBV7-6 to TRBJ1-5; 7 bases line up with TRBD1. V was pared by 0 bases and J by 1 base, with 3 bases of the junction left unmatched. The germline CDR1 and CDR2 sequences are SGHVS and FNYEAQ. The length of the CDR3 is 16 residues. CDR3 DNA sequence: TGTGCCAGCAGCTTAGCAACAGGGGTAAGCAATCAGCCCCAGCATTTT. Translated, it gives CASSLATGVSNQPQHF.

The J gene is TRBJ1-1, the V gene TRBV3-1 (or the pseudogene TRBV3-2); 10 bases are a match to TRBD1. The germline gives CDR1 LGHDT, CDR2 YNNKEL (reference sequence). Trimming cost V 4 bases and J 6 bases; bases outside gene matches: 5. The CDR3 covers 14 residues. The CDR3 coding sequence is TGTGCCAGCAGCCCCCGGGACAGGGGCTCTGAAGCTTTCTTT. The encoded protein is CASSPRDRGSEAFF.

This clone was recorded only once. This chain links TRBV6-6 with TRBJ2-2; D might be TRBD2 (6 bases). Germline V gene data show CDR1 as MNHNY and CDR2 as SVGAGI (reference sequence). This CDR3 is built from 13 residues. Trimming took off 2 bases at V and 5 bases at J, with 6 bases between the two ends. The CDR3 bases are TGTGCCAGCAGTTACGGGGGGACCGGGGAGCTGTTTTTT. Translation gives CASSYGGTGELFF.

The chain uses TRBV29-1 and TRBJ2-1; D is unresolved. The CDR3 consists of 13 residues. V was clipped by 5 bases and J by 7 bases, with 15 bases between them. Germline CDR1 and CDR2: SQVTM and ANQGSEA. In DNA, the CDR3 is TGCAGCGTTCAGCCCTCTGGGCGAAATGAGCAGTTCTTC. Its translation: CSVQPSGRNEQFF.

This clone was counted only a few times. This chain links TRBV5-5 with TRBJ1-3, with D uncertain. The CDR3 contains 13 residues. Trimming cost V 2 bases and J 4 bases, with 7 bases left between them. Germline V CDR1 and CDR2: SGHKS, YYEKEE (reference sequence). CDR3 amino acids: CASSFGRGNTIYF. The CDR3 DNA follows: TGTGCCAGCAGCTTTGGGAGAGGAAACACCATATATTTT.

This clone was seen only a few times. This chain links TRBV19 with TRBJ1-1; no definite D call. The CDR3 is 14 amino acids. The V end lost 3 bases, the J end lost 0 bases, and 8 bases lay between the germline ends. Looked up from germline, CDR1 is LNHDA and CDR2 is SQIVND (reference sequence). CDR3 amino acids: CASSMVAMNTEAFF. CDR3 nucleotide sequence: TGTGCCAGTAGTATGGTTGCTATGAACACTGAAGCTTTCTTT.

The chain links TRBV19 to TRBJ2-1; 7 bases map to TRBD2. Germline V gives CDR1 LNHDA, CDR2 SQIVND (reference sequence). This CDR3 comprises 15 residues. Trimming at V came to 7 bases and at J to 1 base, leaving 7 bases not matched to a gene. In DNA form, the CDR3 reads TGTGCCAGTACCCCGGGGGACTATTCCTACAATGAGCAGTTCTTC. It is translated as CASTPGDYSYNEQFF. The full variable domain, in which reference TRBV19 and TRBJ2-1 provide the parts outside the CDR3, is DGGITQSPKYLFRKEGQNVTLSCEQNLNHDAMYWYRQDPGQGLRLIYYSQIVNDFQKGDIAEGYSVSREKKESFPLTVTSAQKNPTAFYLCASTPGDYSYNEQFFGPGTRLTVL.

This clone was detected a few times. V usage is TRBV2 and J usage is TRBJ2-7, with D tentatively TRBD2 (5 bases). The CDR3 is 16 residues long. Trimming shortened V by 3 bases and J by 2 bases, and 17 bases separated the two germline ends. The V gene's germline CDR1 is SNHLY and CDR2 FYNNEI. DNA for the CDR3: TGTGCCAGCAGTGAGTGGGATAGGCGGGTCACCTACGAGCAGTACTTC. Amino acids: CASSEWDRRVTYEQYF.

CDR3 DNA: TGTGCCAGCAGTCCTCGCGGGACTAGTTACAATGAGCAGTTCTTC. It translates to CASSPRGTSYNEQFF. J is TRBJ2-1 and V is TRBV27, with 8 bases that match TRBD2. J gave up 4 bases and V 5 bases, and 7 bases lay outside the gene matches. CDR1 is MNHEY, CDR2 SMNVEV, per germline (reference sequence). The CDR3 spans 15 residues.

This chain connects TRBV4-2 to TRBJ1-6; 8 bases map to TRBD1. The CDR3 totals 18 residues. Germline CDR1 and CDR2: LGHNA and YNFKEQ. The trim removed 5 bases at V and 8 bases at J, leaving 17 bases unmatched. The chain's CDR3 is CASSEQGAGVYPDSPLHF. The CDR3, as DNA: TGTGCCAGCAGCGAGCAGGGGGCGGGGGTATACCCGGATTCACCCCTCCACTTT.

The table lists this clone with a few counts. The rearrangement uses TRBV3-1 (or the pseudogene TRBV3-2) and TRBJ2-7; 8 nucleotides match TRBD1. The CDR3 runs to 15 residues. V shed 3 bases, J shed 2 bases, and the junction held 6 bases outside the gene matches. Germline V gene data show CDR1 as LGHDT and CDR2 as YNNKEL (reference sequence). The CDR3 here is CASSQTGVPTYEQYF. CDR3 coding DNA: TGTGCCAGCAGCCAGACAGGGGTGCCTACCTACGAGCAGTACTTC.

The rearrangement links TRBV3-1 (or the pseudogene TRBV3-2) to TRBJ2-1; 8 nucleotides match TRBD2. This CDR3 has 14 amino acids. V was pared by 3 bases and J by 10 bases, with 8 bases of the junction left unmatched. Germline CDR1 LGHDT, CDR2 YNNKEL (reference sequence). CDR3 DNA sequence: TGTGCCAGCAGCCACACGGAGCGGGGGCCGGAGCAGTTCTTC. It yields the protein CASSHTERGPEQFF.

V and J are TRBV6-5 and TRBJ2-6; D uncertain. V was clipped by 0 bases and J by 0 bases, with 6 bases between them. CDR3 length: 16 residues. Germline values: CDR1 MNHEY, CDR2 SVGAGI. CDR3 residues: CASSYSFLSGANVLTF. DNA for the CDR3: TGTGCCAGCAGTTACTCATTCCTCTCTGGGGCCAACGTCCTGACTTTC.

The chain recombines TRBV12-3 or TRBV12-4 with TRBJ2-3; the D gene is possibly TRBD1 (5 bases). V was shortened by 6 bases and J by 7 bases, with 11 bases between the two germline ends. The CDR3 covers 12 residues. Here the CDR3 DNA reads TGTGCCAGCAGACGACAGTTCAATACGCAGTATTTT. Residues: CASRRQFNTQYF.

The V call is TRBV5-6, the J call TRBJ1-2, with 8 bases that match TRBD1. This CDR3 contains 14 residues. Germline lookup yields CDR1 SGHDT and CDR2 YYEEEE. V trimming: 3 bases; J trimming: 5 bases; junction bases outside the gene matches: 6. The CDR3 nucleotides are TGTGCCAGCAGCTCCGTGGACAGGGCGTATGGCTACACCTTC. Protein product: CASSSVDRAYGYTF. The variable domain in full, completed from reference TRBV5-6 and TRBJ1-2, reads DAGVTQSPTHLIKTRGQQVTLRCSPKSGHDTVSWYQQALGQGPQFIFQYYEEEERQRGNFPDRFSGHQFPNYSSELNVNALLLGDSALYLCASSSVDRAYGYTFGSGTRLTVV.

The CDR3 region has the DNA TGTGCCAGCAGCCCCAAAGACAGGTACGACACTGAAGCTTTCTTT. As protein: CASSPKDRYDTEAFF. V gene TRBV7-9 combines with J gene TRBJ1-1; a weak D match, TRBD1 (6 bases). In germline, CDR1 is SEHNR, CDR2 FQNEAQ (reference sequence). V gave up 5 bases and J gave up 3 bases, with 16 bases separating them. The CDR3 is 15 amino acids.